A single sample gave rise to the 10 T cell receptor beta chains below, sequenced in a study of T cell changes during pregnancy in multiple sclerosis. Generated by immunoSEQ multiplex PCR, the TCRdb table keeps only in-frame clones and is missing some. This sample has about 58,000 clones; about 90% occur once, and the top ten carry about 0.49%. Material: CD4+ T cells from peripheral blood mononuclear cells, obtained after pregnancy. These receptors originate from a female donor in good health, enrolled as a control in a pregnancy study.

This rearrangement joins TRBV6-6 to TRBJ2-7; D possibly corresponds to TRBD1 (6 bases). This CDR3 spans 15 amino acids. The ends were cut back, 0 bases at V and 4 bases at J, with 13 bases in the middle. Germline V lookup: CDR1 MNHNY, CDR2 SVGAGI (reference sequence). CDR3 sequence: CASSYSRYRAYEQYF. Here the CDR3 DNA reads TGTGCCAGCAGTTACTCGAGATACAGGGCTTACGAGCAGTACTTC.

The chain is built from TRBV7-2 and TRBJ2-6; D is unclear. CDR1 is SGHTA, CDR2 FQGNSA, per germline. This CDR3 spans 15 amino acids. V was cut by 5 bases and J by 0 bases, with 8 bases left in between. This chain's CDR3 is CASSHVGSGANVLTF. The CDR3 nucleotides read TGTGCCAGCAGCCACGTCGGCTCTGGGGCCAACGTCCTGACTTTC. Full variable domain (outside the CDR3, taken from reference TRBV7-2 and TRBJ2-6): GAGVSQSPSNKVTEKGKDVELRCDPISGHTALYWYRQSLGQGLEFLIYFQGNSAPDKSGLPSDRFSAERTGGSVSTLTIQRTQQEDSAVYLCASSHVGSGANVLTFGAGSRLTVL.

V is TRBV7-2 and J is TRBJ1-6; D remains unclear. Germline assignment: CDR1 SGHTA and CDR2 FQGNSA. V gave up 3 bases and J gave up 5 bases, with 5 bases separating them. The CDR3 totals 13 residues. The CDR3 region has the DNA TGTGCCAGCAGCTTCCTTAATAATTCACCCCTCCACTTT. This encodes CASSFLNNSPLHF.

J is TRBJ2-7 and V is TRBV4-3; perhaps TRBD2 as D (6 bases). Germline V CDR1 and CDR2: LGHNA, YSLEER. V gave up 1 base and J gave up 1 base, with 8 bases separating them. CDR3 size: 14 residues. The CDR3 loop reads CASSQARGSYEQYF. The CDR3, as DNA: TGCGCCAGCAGCCAAGCCCGGGGGTCCTACGAGCAGTACTTC.

This rearrangement joins TRBV15 to TRBJ2-5, with 10 nucleotides matching TRBD1. The CDR3 length is 16 residues. V dropped 3 bases and J dropped 2; count of bases not matched to a gene: 6. Germline CDR1 LNHNV, CDR2 YYDKDF (reference sequence). The CDR3 region is CATSSTGTGVQETQYF. The CDR3 region has the DNA TGTGCCACCAGCAGTACCGGGACAGGGGTACAAGAGACCCAGTACTTC. Drawing the rest from reference TRBV15 and TRBJ2-5, the complete variable domain is DAMVIQNPRYQVTQFGKPVTLSCSQTLNHNVMYWYQQKSSQAPKLLFHYYDKDFNNEADTPDNFQSRRPNTSFCFLDIRSPGLGDTAMYLCATSSTGTGVQETQYFGPGTRLLVL.

J is TRBJ2-5 and V is TRBV6-5; 8 positions match TRBD2. CDR3 length: 12 amino acids. With 8 bases clipped from V and 5 bases from J, the junction kept 4 bases outside the gene matches. Germline V gives CDR1 MNHEY, CDR2 SVGAGI. DNA for the CDR3: TGTGCCAGCCGGGGGGGCGGCGAGACCCAGTACTTC. This sequence encodes CASRGGGETQYF.

The V gene is TRBV7-3, the J gene TRBJ1-1, with 9 nucleotides matching TRBD1. The CDR3 totals 14 residues. The germline V gene has CDR1 SGHTA and CDR2 FQGTGA. V shed 4 bases and J 7 bases; nucleotides not matched to a gene: 7. The CDR3 sequence is CASSSTGGSGEAFF. In DNA form, the CDR3 reads TGTGCCAGCAGCTCTACAGGGGGCTCGGGTGAAGCTTTCTTT. Full variable domain (rest looked up from reference TRBV7-3 and TRBJ1-1): GAGVSQTPSNKVTEKGKYVELRCDPISGHTALYWYRQSLGQGPEFLIYFQGTGAADDSGLPNDRFFAVRPEGSVSTLKIQRTERGDSAVYLCASSSTGGSGEAFFGQGTRLTVV.

The V gene is TRBV6-6, the J gene TRBJ1-1; no definite D call. Germline CDR1 and CDR2: MNHNY and SVGAGI (reference sequence). Trimming removed 0 bases from V and 4 bases from J, with 9 bases in between. This CDR3 comprises 14 residues. The CDR3 sequence is CASSYSTGGTEAFF. The CDR3 nucleotides are TGTGCCAGCAGTTACTCGACGGGAGGCACTGAAGCTTTCTTT.

The chain links TRBV10-2 to TRBJ2-2, with a tentative D call TRBD1 (6 bases). V was clipped by 7 bases and J by 5 bases, with 8 bases between them. The germline V gene has CDR1 WSHSY and CDR2 SAAADI. CDR3 length: 12 amino acids. The CDR3 here is CASNRETGELFF. CDR3 coding DNA: TGCGCCAGCAACAGGGAAACCGGGGAGCTGTTTTTT.

The V gene is TRBV5-1, the J gene TRBJ1-1, with TRBD1 matching over 7 bases. The germline V gene has CDR1 SGHRS and CDR2 YFSETQ. This CDR3 has 13 residues. Germline trimming cut 4 bases from V and 8 bases from J; bases unmatched to any gene: 8. DNA for the CDR3: TGCGCCAGCAGCGGGGGGACAGAGCGAGAAGCTTTCTTT. Amino acid sequence: CASSGGTEREAFF.